This entry lists 18 T cell receptor beta chains sequenced from one sample in a study of blood T cells in healthy people across ages (dated by TCRdb to about 2015). The library relied on 5' RACE. Sequencing was carried out with an Illumina HiSeq 2500. The second PCR ran for roughly 7 to 12 cycles and used a J-beta primer mix along with a sample-barcoded 5' primer. The public reads were reprocessed in TCRdb via fastp at Q25 and MiXCR, keeping in-frame beta chains. Here each entry gathers all rows of one CDR3 protein and keeps the most common genes and DNA. The sample profile shows fewer than 1,200,000 distinct CDR3 sequences; roughly 24% of them were found once. Approximately 0.75% of the sample rests with the top ten. This sample was also put to use in a study of T cells of mothers and their children.

Source material: blood. These receptors were taken from a girl aged 2 to 9 in good health.

This clonotype was found a few times. V is TRBV6-2 or TRBV6-3 and J is TRBJ1-2, with D perhaps TRBD1 (5 bases). In germline, CDR1 is MNHEY, CDR2 SVGEGT. The CDR3 is 15 amino acids. V lost 4 bases, J lost 4 bases, and 16 bases lay in between. This CDR3 reads CASSWDGMLSYGYTF. The CDR3 region has the DNA TGTGCCAGCAGTTGGGACGGAATGCTTTCCTATGGCTACACCTTC.

The chain combines TRBV7-2 with TRBJ2-7, with no clear D. CDR3 length equals 14 residues. Germline V lookup: CDR1 SGHTA, CDR2 FQGNSA. Trimming stripped 5 bases from V and 2 bases from J, with 13 bases between. This chain's CDR3 is CASSPKGTAYEQYF. In nucleotides, the CDR3 is TGTGCCAGCAGCCCGAAGGGTACGGCCTACGAGCAGTACTTC.

The CDR3 sequence is CASSKSQVSLNTGELFF. The CDR3 DNA is TGTGCCAGTAGTAAATCACAGGTTAGCCTGAACACCGGGGAGCTGTTTTTT. The chain joins TRBV19 to TRBJ2-2; the D gene is possibly TRBD1 (5 bases). The length of the CDR3 is 17 residues. Germline V CDR1 and CDR2: LNHDA, SQIVND (reference sequence). Trimming left V 4 bases short and J 1 base short, with 16 bases between.

This clonotype was detected only a few times. The chain links TRBV6-6 to TRBJ2-7; no clear D gene. V was trimmed by 10 bases and J by 4 bases, leaving 11 bases between them. The germline CDR1 and CDR2 sequences are MNHNY and SVGAGI (reference sequence). This CDR3 is built from 11 residues. The CDR3 coding sequence is TGTGCCACCCAGGTCGAATACGAGCAGTACTTC. Translated: CATQVEYEQYF.

This clonotype was seen only a few times. The J gene is TRBJ2-4, the V gene TRBV7-2; TRBD2 aligns across 8 bases. V lost 4 bases, J lost 0 bases, and 8 bases stayed unmatched. Germline V gene sequence: CDR1 SGHTA, CDR2 FQGNSA. The CDR3 runs 17 residues. The CDR3 bases are TGTGCCAGCAGCTCCCCCGGGGGGGTCCTAGCCAAAAACATTCAGTACTTC. It translates to CASSSPGGVLAKNIQYF.

This clonotype has just a few counts. The chain recombines TRBV12-3 or TRBV12-4 with TRBJ2-1, with a possible D match to TRBD2 (6 bases). V was shortened by 6 bases and J by 9 bases, with 15 bases between the two germline ends. The CDR3 sequence is 13 residues long. This CDR3 reads CASSPRGPAEQFF. CDR3 bases: TGTGCCAGCAGCCCGCGGGGTCCCGCTGAGCAGTTCTTC.

CDR3 region: CASSFRTGATGELFF. The DNA of the CDR3 is TGTGCCAGCAGCTTTCGGACAGGGGCGACGGGGGAGCTGTTTTTT. The chain has TRBV7-9 and TRBJ2-2; 9 bases map to TRBD1. Germline V lookup: CDR1 SEHNR, CDR2 FQNEAQ (reference sequence). The CDR3 contains 15 residues. V dropped 3 bases and J dropped 8; count of bases not matched to a gene: 7.

The chain has TRBV12-3 or TRBV12-4 and TRBJ2-5, with 11 bases lining up with TRBD2. The J call may be incorrect, as the DNA end agrees better with TRBJ2-1. The CDR3 is made up of 16 amino acids. CDR3 protein: CASSFATSGGGGEQFF. CDR3 DNA sequence: TGTGCCAGCAGTTTCGCAACTAGCGGGGGAGGGGGGGAGCAGTTCTTC.

The chain has TRBV7-3 and TRBJ1-4, with D tentatively TRBD1 (5 bases). Trimming took off 1 base at V and 7 bases at J, with 13 bases between the two ends. CDR3 length: 15 amino acids. Germline V lookup: CDR1 SGHTA, CDR2 FQGTGA. The DNA of the CDR3 is TGTGCCAGCAGCTTAAACCCAGGGAGCTTTGAAAAACTGTTTTTT. This gives the protein CASSLNPGSFEKLFF.

The CDR3 coding sequence is TGTGCCAGCAGCCCACGTTTATACGTCTACGAGCAGTACTTC. Its translation: CASSPRLYVYEQYF. V and J are TRBV7-8 and TRBJ2-5; D unresolved. The end of the DNA aligns better with TRBJ2-7, so the J call may be wrong. Germline CDR1 reads SGHVS; CDR2 reads FQNEAQ. The CDR3 runs 14 residues.

V usage is TRBV29-1 and J usage is TRBJ2-1, with D perhaps matching TRBD2 (7 bases). There are 15 residues in the CDR3. Trimming removed 6 bases at V and 1 base at J, with 16 bases between. Germline V lookup: CDR1 SQVTM, CDR2 ANQGSEA. The CDR3 is CSVGGGPGSYNEQFF. The DNA of the CDR3 is TGCAGCGTGGGAGGGGGGCCCGGGTCCTACAATGAGCAGTTCTTC.

The gene calls are TRBV7-3 and TRBJ2-5; 10 positions match TRBD2. CDR1 SGHTA and CDR2 FQGTGA come from the germline V gene. This CDR3 spans 16 amino acids. Trimming took 5 bases from V and 5 from J; bases not matched to a gene: 11. The CDR3 here is CASSPGASGGMETQYF. The CDR3, as DNA: TGTGCCAGCAGCCCCGGGGCTAGCGGGGGCATGGAGACCCAGTACTTC.

Points on this clonotype: Lacking the conserved final phenylalanine or tryptophan, this CDR3 likely reflects a read error. CDR3 in amino acids: CASSLVGGAGYNEQFL. The DNA for the CDR3 is TGTGCCAGCAGTTTAGTAGGGGGCGCGGGCTACAATGAGCAGTTCCTC. The J gene is TRBJ2-1, the V gene TRBV28; 7 bases fit TRBD1. Germline-derived CDR1 and CDR2 are MDHEN and SYDVKM. Trimming removed 2 bases from V and 3 bases from J; junction bases left unmatched: 7. The CDR3 sequence is 16 residues long.

The sample holds a few counts of this clonotype. V and J are TRBV5-1 and TRBJ2-7, with a tentative D call TRBD2 (6 bases). Per germline, CDR1 SGHRS and CDR2 YFSETQ. The germline V and J ends were trimmed by 0 bases and 2 bases, with 15 bases remaining between them. CDR3 size: 16 residues. The CDR3 DNA sequence: TGCGCCAGCAGCTTGGAATTTGGCGGGACTGCCTACGAGCAGTACTTC. Translated, it gives CASSLEFGGTAYEQYF.

This clonotype was seen only a few times. The CDR3 loop reads CASLSSTGISYEQYF. For the CDR3, the DNA is TGTGCCAGCCTCTCTTCGACGGGCATTTCCTACGAGCAGTACTTC. The J gene is TRBJ2-7, the V gene TRBV6-6; D not certain. The V end was cut by 8 bases, the J end by 1 base, with 18 bases between. Germline values: CDR1 MNHNY, CDR2 SVGAGI (reference sequence). This CDR3 is 15 amino acids long.

This clonotype was counted at least ten times. The CDR3 spells CASSEYGLTQYF. CDR3 sequence (DNA): TGTGCCAGCAGCGAATATGGGCTGACCCAGTACTTC. The V and J genes are TRBV6-1 and TRBJ2-5, with no clear D. V was trimmed by 6 bases and J by 7 bases, leaving 12 bases between them. The CDR3 is made up of 12 amino acids. Germline-derived CDR1 and CDR2 are MNHNS and SASEGT.

The sample holds a few counts of this clonotype. This may be a read error, as it is one base from a much larger clone. V gene TRBV7-9 combines with J gene TRBJ1-6; D possibly corresponds to TRBD1 (5 bases). The CDR3 covers 13 residues. CDR1 and CDR2 (germline): SEHNR, FQNEAQ (reference sequence). The CDR3 here is CTTTNEGNSPLHF. The CDR3 bases are TGTACCACCACAAACGAGGGGAATTCACCCCTCCACTTT. The variable domain in full, completed from reference TRBV7-9 and TRBJ1-6, reads DTGVSQNPRHKITKRGQNVTFRCDPISEHNRLYWYRQTLGQGPEFLTYFQNEAQLEKSRLLSDRFSAERPKGSFSTLEIQRTEQGDSAMYLCTTTNEGNSPLHFGNGTRLTVT.

The chain combines TRBV7-8 with TRBJ2-7; possible D gene TRBD2, 5 bases. This CDR3 region has 13 residues. In germline, CDR1 is SGHVS, CDR2 FQNEAQ. V lost 2 bases to trimming and J lost 5 bases, with 10 bases between them. CDR3 DNA: TGTGCCAGCAGCTTAATCGGGGTCCACGAGCAGTACTTC. Its translation: CASSLIGVHEQYF.